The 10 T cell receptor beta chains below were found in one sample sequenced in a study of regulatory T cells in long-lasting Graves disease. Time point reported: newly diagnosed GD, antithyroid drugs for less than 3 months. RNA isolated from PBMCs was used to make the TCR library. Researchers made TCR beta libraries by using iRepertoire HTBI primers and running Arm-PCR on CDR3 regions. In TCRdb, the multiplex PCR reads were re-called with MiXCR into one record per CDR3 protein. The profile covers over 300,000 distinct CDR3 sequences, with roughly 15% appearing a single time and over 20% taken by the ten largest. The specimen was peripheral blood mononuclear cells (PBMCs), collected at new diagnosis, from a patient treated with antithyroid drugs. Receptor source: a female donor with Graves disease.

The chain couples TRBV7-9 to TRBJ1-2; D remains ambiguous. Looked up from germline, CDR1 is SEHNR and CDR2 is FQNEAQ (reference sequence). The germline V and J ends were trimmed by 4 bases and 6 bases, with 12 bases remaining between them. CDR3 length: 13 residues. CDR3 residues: CASSWVRTDGYTF. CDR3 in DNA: TGTGCCAGCAGCTGGGTCCGCACGGATGGCTACACCTTC.

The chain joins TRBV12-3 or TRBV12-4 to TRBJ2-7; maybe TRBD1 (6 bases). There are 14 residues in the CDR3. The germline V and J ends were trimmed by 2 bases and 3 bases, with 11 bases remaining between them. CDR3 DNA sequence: TGTGCCAGCAGTTTAAAGGGACACAACTACGAGCAGTACTTC. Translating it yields CASSLKGHNYEQYF.

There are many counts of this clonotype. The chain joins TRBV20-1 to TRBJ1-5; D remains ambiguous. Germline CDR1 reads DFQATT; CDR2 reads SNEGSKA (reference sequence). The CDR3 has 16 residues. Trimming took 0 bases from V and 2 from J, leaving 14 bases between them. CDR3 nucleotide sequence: TGCAGTGCTAGAGATCTCCAGGTCGTTGGCAATCAGCCCCAGCATTTT. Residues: CSARDLQVVGNQPQHF.

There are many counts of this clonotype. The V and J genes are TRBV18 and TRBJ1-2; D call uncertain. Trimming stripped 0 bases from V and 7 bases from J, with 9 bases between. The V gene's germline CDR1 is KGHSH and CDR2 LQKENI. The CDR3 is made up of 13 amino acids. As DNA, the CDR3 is TGTGCCAGCTCACCACCGCTGGATGCTGGCTACACCTTC. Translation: CASSPPLDAGYTF.

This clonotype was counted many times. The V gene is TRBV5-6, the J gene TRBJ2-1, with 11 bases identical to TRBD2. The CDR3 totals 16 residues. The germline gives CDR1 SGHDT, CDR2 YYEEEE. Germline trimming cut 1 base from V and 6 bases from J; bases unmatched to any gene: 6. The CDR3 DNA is TGTGCCAGCAGCTTGACTAGCGGGAGTCCCTTCAATGAGCAGTTCTTC. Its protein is CASSLTSGSPFNEQFF. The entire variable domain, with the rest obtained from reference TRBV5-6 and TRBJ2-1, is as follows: DAGVTQSPTHLIKTRGQQVTLRCSPKSGHDTVSWYQQALGQGPQFIFQYYEEEERQRGNFPDRFSGHQFPNYSSELNVNALLLGDSALYLCASSLTSGSPFNEQFFGPGTRLTVL.

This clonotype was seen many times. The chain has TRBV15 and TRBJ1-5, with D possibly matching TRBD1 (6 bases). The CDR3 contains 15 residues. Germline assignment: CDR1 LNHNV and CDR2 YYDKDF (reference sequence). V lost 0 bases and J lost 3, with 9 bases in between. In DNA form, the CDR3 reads TGTGCCACCAGCAGAGATCTGGGACACAATCAGCCCCAGCATTTT. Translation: CATSRDLGHNQPQHF.

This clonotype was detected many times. As DNA, the CDR3 is TGCGCCAGCAGTGAGGGAAGAACGGAGAAAGGAAGCTTGGCAGCAGATACGCAGTATTTT. Its translation is CASSEGRTEKGSLAADTQYF. This rearrangement joins TRBV10-1 to TRBJ2-3; D unresolved. Trimming cost V 2 bases and J 4 bases, with 28 bases left between them. CDR1 and CDR2 from the germline V gene are WNHNN and SYGVQD (reference sequence). This CDR3 has 20 amino acids.

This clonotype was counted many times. In DNA, the CDR3 is TGCGCCAGCAGCGGACAAGCGGGGCTCAATGAGCAGTTCTTC. It encodes CASSGQAGLNEQFF. The rearrangement joins TRBV10-2 to TRBJ2-1, with TRBD2 matching 7 bases. V lost 6 bases and J lost 6; bases outside the gene matches: 8. Germline-derived CDR1 and CDR2 are WSHSY and SAAADI. The CDR3 consists of 14 residues.

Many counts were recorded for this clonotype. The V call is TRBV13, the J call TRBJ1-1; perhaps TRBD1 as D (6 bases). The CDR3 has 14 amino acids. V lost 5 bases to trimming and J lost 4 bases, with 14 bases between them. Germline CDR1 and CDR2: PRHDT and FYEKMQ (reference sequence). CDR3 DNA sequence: TGTGCCAGCAGCGACGTTCAGGGGACCACTGAAGCTTTCTTT. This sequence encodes CASSDVQGTTEAFF.

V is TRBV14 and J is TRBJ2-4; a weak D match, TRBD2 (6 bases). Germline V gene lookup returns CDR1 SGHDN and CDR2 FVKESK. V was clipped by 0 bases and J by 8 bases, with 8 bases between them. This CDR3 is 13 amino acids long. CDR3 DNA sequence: TGTGCCAGCAGCCAAGAGCCTAGCGACATTCAGTACTTC. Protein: CASSQEPSDIQYF.